This is a list of T cell receptor beta chains from one sample in a study of control samples from healthy donors and cancer patients. Sequencing used immunoSEQ multiplex PCR; TCRdb keeps in-frame clones, though not all of them. Of approximately 94,000 clones in the sample, 90% to 95% are singletons; the top ten hold 0.92%. Material for sequencing was blood. The receptors come from a woman between 25 and 40 years old in good health. Both conserved end residues are part of each CDR3. A D gene is named only where the DNA matches it firmly. Size is stated for part of the rows, as once, few or many counts, or as a class when the clone is expanded.

d_gene	v_gene	abundance	j_gene	CDR3aa	CDR3nt
-	TRBV28	-	TRBJ1-5	CASSTTRWGGDGSNQPQHF	TGTGCCAGCAGCACTACCCGGTGGGGCGGGGACGGGAGCAATCAGCCCCAGCATTTT
-	TRBV7-8	-	TRBJ1-4	CASSFQPFNEKLFF	TGTGCCAGCAGCTTCCAGCCTTTTAATGAAAAACTGTTTTTT
TRBD1	TRBV5-1	-	TRBJ2-7	CASSSDRGLGYEQYF	TGCGCCAGCAGTTCGGACAGGGGGCTAGGTTACGAGCAGTACTTC
-	TRBV11-2	-	TRBJ2-2	CASSLDLGQYTGELFF	TGTGCCAGCAGCTTAGATCTCGGACAGTACACCGGGGAGCTGTTTTTT
-	TRBV18	-	TRBJ1-6	CASSLNHGSPLHF	TGTGCCAGCTCACTTAACCATGGCTCACCCCTCCACTTT
-	TRBV7-9	-	TRBJ1-2	CASRDPSPGYTF	TGTGCCAGCAGGGATCCGAGTCCGGGCTACACCTTC
-	TRBV19	-	TRBJ1-2	CASSPIYLRQHYGYTF	TGTGCCAGTAGTCCAATTTACCTGAGACAGCACTATGGCTACACCTTC
-	TRBV6-6	once	TRBJ2-4	CASSYAGSKNIQYF	TGTGCCAGCAGTTACGCAGGTTCCAAAAACATTCAGTACTTC
-	TRBV6-2/TRBV6-3	-	TRBJ1-2	CASSYSQDRIYGYTF	TGTGCCAGCAGTTACTCCCAAGACAGGATCTATGGCTACACCTTC
-	TRBV25-1	once	TRBJ1-2	CASSEYAGEDGYTF	TGTGCCAGCAGTGAATACGCCGGCGAAGATGGCTACACCTTC
-	TRBV19	-	TRBJ2-1	CASASSYNEQFF	TGTGCCAGTGCGAGCTCCTACAATGAGCAGTTCTTC
-	TRBV30	-	TRBJ1-2	CAWSVGSAYGYTF	TGTGCCTGGAGTGTCGGGTCGGCCTATGGCTACACCTTC
-	TRBV7-8	few	TRBJ1-1	CASSPPIRRRDTEAFF	TGTGCCAGCAGCCCCCCAATAAGAAGGAGGGACACTGAAGCTTTCTTT
-	TRBV27	-	TRBJ2-2	CASSHGPSSGELFF	TGTGCCAGCAGTCATGGACCATCGTCCGGGGAGCTGTTTTTT
TRBD1	TRBV10-3	once	TRBJ2-7	CAISQDRGNYEQYF	TGTGCCATCAGTCAGGACAGGGGGAACTACGAGCAGTACTTC
TRBD1	TRBV6-5	-	TRBJ1-1	CASSYETGGWAFF	TGTGCCAGCAGTTACGAGACAGGGGGCTGGGCTTTCTTT
-	TRBV29-1	-	TRBJ1-1	CSVPGQKNTEAFF	TGCAGCGTTCCGGGACAAAAGAACACTGAAGCTTTCTTT
-	TRBV11-2	-	TRBJ1-1	CASSSRDTYMMNTEAFF	TGTGCCAGCAGTTCCCGGGACACCTATATGATGAACACTGAAGCTTTCTTT
TRBD1	TRBV7-9	-	TRBJ2-1	CASTGTDGSYNEQFF	TGTGCCAGCACCGGGACAGACGGCTCCTACAATGAGCAGTTCTTC
TRBD1	TRBV28	-	TRBJ1-2	CASSSPSGTGSGYTF	TGTGCCAGCTCCTCTCCCTCCGGGACAGGGTCTGGCTACACCTTC
-	TRBV27	once	TRBJ2-7	CASSSIGTMYF	TGTGCCAGCAGTTCCATTGGGACAATGTACTTC
-	TRBV6-4	-	TRBJ2-3	CASSDSSISTDTQYF	TGTGCCAGCAGTGACTCGTCCATCTCAACAGATACGCAGTATTTT
-	TRBV27	-	TRBJ2-5	CASSFRGPKETQYF	TGTGCCAGCAGTTTTCGGGGGCCGAAAGAGACCCAGTACTTC
TRBD1	TRBV19	-	TRBJ1-4	CASSIQGAEEKLFF	TGTGCCAGTAGTATACAGGGGGCTGAAGAAAAACTGTTTTTT
-	TRBV7-3	-	TRBJ2-3	CASSLLFGGQDTQYF	TGTGCCAGCAGCTTATTATTTGGCGGGCAGGATACGCAGTATTTT
-	TRBV28	-	TRBJ2-5	CASRKGETQYF	TGTGCCAGCAGGAAGGGGGAGACCCAGTACTTC
-	TRBV27	once	TRBJ1-2	CASSLRTGRNNYGYTF	TGTGCCAGCAGTTTACGAACGGGGAGGAATAACTATGGCTACACCTTC
TRBD2	TRBV9	-	TRBJ2-5	CASSFRGGGTQYF	TGTGCCAGCAGCTTTCGGGGGGGCGGGACCCAGTACTTC
-	TRBV4-1	-	TRBJ1-3	CASSQDRGASSGNTIYF	TGCGCCAGCAGCCAAGATCGGGGGGCGAGCTCTGGAAACACCATATATTTT
-	TRBV6-2/TRBV6-3	few	TRBJ2-5	CASSVGGELETQYF	TGTGCCAGCAGTGTAGGGGGGGAGTTGGAGACCCAGTACTTC
-	TRBV10-3	-	TRBJ1-5	CAISQGLESNQPQHF	TGTGCCATCTCCCAGGGTCTCGAGAGCAATCAGCCCCAGCATTTT
TRBD2	TRBV15	-	TRBJ2-7	CATSLTGRASEQYF	TGTGCCACCAGCCTGACCGGGAGGGCGAGTGAGCAGTACTTC
TRBD1	TRBV27	-	TRBJ1-2	CASGTTGGGSHYGYTF	TGTGCCAGCGGAACGACAGGGGGCGGCTCTCACTATGGCTACACCTTC
TRBD1	TRBV20-1	-	TRBJ1-1	CSAKGQSKAFF	TGCAGTGCTAAGGGACAGTCAAAAGCTTTCTTT
TRBD1	TRBV30	-	TRBJ1-2	CAWSGQGVHGYTF	TGTGCCTGGAGCGGACAGGGGGTTCATGGCTACACCTTC
-	TRBV2	-	TRBJ1-1	CASRDSLHTVNTEAFF	TGTGCCAGCAGGGACTCCCTACACACAGTGAACACTGAAGCTTTCTTT
-	TRBV19	-	TRBJ1-1	CASSMVPTVPPNTEAFF	TGTGCCAGTAGTATGGTCCCCACCGTCCCCCCGAACACTGAAGCTTTCTTT